The source of this T cell receptor beta chain is a study of shared clonotypes between healthy human individuals. The trim removed 4 bases at V and 0 bases at J, leaving 19 bases unmatched. CDR3 length equals 20 residues. Per the germline V gene, CDR1 is MGHRA and CDR2 is YSYEKL. Method: immunoSEQ multiplex PCR; TCRdb's copy keeps in-frame clones and lacks some. This table has 1.6 million or so clones, 96% appearing once. The chain is built from TRBV4-1 and TRBJ2-7, with 9 bases aligning to TRBD2. The sample taken for sequencing was naive CD4+ T cells sorted from blood. Documented subset: CD45RA+ positively selected. This sequence was found in a man aged 30-40 years in good health. CDR3 in amino acids: CASSRGQPIGLAWGSYEQYF. CDR3 coding DNA: TGCGCCAGCAGCCGGGGACAGCCGATCGGACTAGCGTGGGGCTCCTACGAGCAGTACTTC.